This T cell receptor (beta chain) was captured in a study of T cells after yellow fever vaccination. Broader study findings: One caveat is that FACS-sorted repertoires could contain abundant clonotypes contaminating from the bulk population.

They built TCR cDNA with 5'RACE template switching, a step that put in a universal primer site and UMIs. TCRdb reanalysed the 5' RACE reads using MiXCR and keeps one entry per CDR3 protein. The sample contains about 340,000 distinct CDR3 sequences, under 15% of which appear only once. Between the trimmed V and J ends, which lost 6 bases and 2 bases, there was a span of 14 bases. The CDR3 is 14 amino acids. The germline CDR1 and CDR2 sequences are MNHEY and SVGAGI. Remarks on this clonotype: The antigen remains undetermined.

This TCR came from a man aged 18-30 years who received the YFV17D yellow fever vaccine. The V call is TRBV6-5, the J call TRBJ2-7; tentatively, D is TRBD1 (5 bases). The sequenced sample was CD4+ T cells sorted from PBMCs, obtained 15 days after the yellow fever booster vaccination. The CDR3 DNA reads TGTGCCAGCAGCTCCGACAGTTACGCCTACGAGCAGTACTTC. It translates to CASSSDSYAYEQYF.